This paragraph covers one T cell receptor (beta chain) sequence. No cognate antigen has been identified for it. Nothing much larger sits one base from this clone, and base qualities are not available. The sample is drawn from a study of blood T cell repertoires in COVID-19 (dated by TCRdb to the early 2020s). Study-wide context: Samples from collaborators originated in the United States, Italy and Spain and spanned both the acute and convalescent phases of COVID-19. The material from the prospective study consisted of cDNA or gDNA derived from T cells, B-cell-depleted T cells, or PBMCs. Deeply sampled blood TCRbeta repertoires from subjects exposed to, actively infected with, or recovered from COVID-19 were included in the dataset. The repertoires were released in a freely available public database intended as a resource for research on the immune response to SARS-CoV-2. Samples were obtained from the ongoing ImmuneRACE study (first 160 participants) and from about 1,300 subjects provided by 6 global collaborators. The sample metadata nearly always contained a de-identified subject ID, COVID-19 status, age in years and sex. HLA class I and class II types, where available, came from metadata supplied by the sample provider rather than from assay-based typing. Study-wide conclusions, independent of this receptor: The quantity of clinical and demographic metadata differed by source and by participant and was supplied without curation.

TCRbeta CDR3 regions were amplified from genomic DNA using the immunoSEQ Assay, a bias-controlled multiplex PCR. The published analysis was carried out like this. Within the assay, amplification of reference gene primers was used to estimate how many nucleated cells each sample contained. Sequence reads were collapsed and filtered to measure the absolute abundance of every unique TCRbeta CDR3 rearrangement. For each sample, productive Simpson clonality was calculated by taking the square root of Simpson's diversity index across productive rearrangements. The source is immuneACCESS, and TCRdb retained only in-frame sequences with V and J called. Part of the clones is not carried over; for the studies checked, unresolved V genes explain less than half of this, and the remainder is unexplained. V and J calls and clone size are as listed in that table; D and trimming were resolved from the DNA. For this sample the table gives 150,000 to 200,000 clones, of which roughly 77% were detected only once. Approximately 16% of the sample lies in the top ten.

Enrolling through a virtual design, the prospective study's participants ranged in age from roughly 18 to 100 years and lived across roughly 24 United States geographic areas. Cohort assignment in the prospective study relied on participant-reported clinical history from a screening survey and a study questionnaire. In the prospective study, whole blood, serum and a nasopharyngeal or oropharyngeal swab were collected from each participant by mobile phlebotomists. Participants in the prospective study had the option to provide additional blood draws and questionnaires over an approximately two-month period. Before DNA extraction, blood samples from the prospective study were shipped at room temperature or frozen. The TCR sequence derives from a woman between 50 and 59 years old with acute COVID-19. Specimen: PBMCs or T cells enriched from blood (not recorded which).

The CDR3 region has the sequence CANTTRDSYEQYV. The DNA reads as follows: TGCGCCAACACGACCCGGGACAGCTACGAGCAGTACGTC. Recombination connected TRBV10-1 to TRBJ2-7, and TRBD1 matches 7 of the central bases. V is pruned by 10 bases and J by 3 bases, leaving 9 bases of the junction without a gene match. Taken from cysteine to valine, the CDR3 has 13 residues. The sequence is cut down to CDR3 DNA, 39 bases in frame from base 1. CDR1 is given as WNHNN and CDR2 as SYGVQD, both from the germline V gene (reference sequence).